Below are 6 T cell receptor beta chains sequenced from a single sample in a study of molecular identifiers for immune sequencing clone quantification. One entry per CDR3 protein results from TCRdb running MiXCR on the PCR reads. The sample consists of approximately 550,000 distinct CDR3 sequences, around a fifth of them appearing once. The source material was naive CD8+ T cells from blood, with Jurkat cell RNA spiked in. Regarding subset: FACS-sorted CD8+CD4-CCR7+CD45RA+ naive T cells. The source is a human donor in good health. Some libraries in this study had Jurkat cell RNA spiked in.

Ten or more counts support this clonotype. The chain is built from TRBV20-1 and TRBJ1-5; 11 bases are a match to TRBD1. Unmatched junction bases numbered 7, after V lost 0 bases and J lost 6 bases. Germline loops: CDR1 DFQATT, CDR2 SNEGSKA (reference sequence). The CDR3 extends over 16 amino acids. As DNA, the CDR3 is TGCAGTGCTAGAGACCGAGGACAGGGGGCGACTCAGCCCCAGCATTTT. It yields the protein CSARDRGQGATQPQHF.

V usage is TRBV28 and J usage is TRBJ1-3, with a tentative D call TRBD1 (5 bases). With 4 bases removed from V and 0 bases from J, the gap between germline ends came to 19 bases. Germline loops: CDR1 MDHEN, CDR2 SYDVKM. The CDR3 length is 18 residues. CDR3 sequence reads: CASSSHETVHNSGNTIYF. The CDR3 DNA reads as TGTGCCAGCAGTTCTCATGAGACAGTGCACAACTCTGGAAACACCATATATTTT.

This clonotype was counted at least ten times. The genes are TRBV5-6 and TRBJ1-1; D not certain. V was cut by 0 bases and J by 2 bases, with 8 bases left in between. Germline V gene sequence: CDR1 SGHDT, CDR2 YYEEEE. The CDR3 has 14 amino acids. The CDR3 here is CASSLEGVNTEAFF. In DNA, the CDR3 is TGTGCCAGCAGCTTGGAGGGTGTAAACACTGAAGCTTTCTTT. Full variable domain (remainder filled in from reference TRBV5-6 and TRBJ1-1): DAGVTQSPTHLIKTRGQQVTLRCSPKSGHDTVSWYQQALGQGPQFIFQYYEEEERQRGNFPDRFSGHQFPNYSSELNVNALLLGDSALYLCASSLEGVNTEAFFGQGTRLTVV.

The rearrangement uses TRBV19 and TRBJ2-7; 8 bases are a match to TRBD1. V lost 3 bases to trimming and J lost 2 bases; unmatched junction nucleotides: 6. Germline CDR1 is LNHDA and CDR2 is SQIVND (reference sequence). The CDR3 has 15 residues. The CDR3 DNA reads TGTGCCAGTAGTATTGGGACAGGAGACCCCTACGAGCAGTACTTC. As protein: CASSIGTGDPYEQYF.

The table lists this clonotype with a few counts. The V and J genes are TRBV3-1 and TRBJ2-7, with TRBD1 identical over 7 bases. The CDR3 has 14 residues. The V segment lost 4 bases and the J segment 5 bases; nucleotides outside the gene matches: 8. CDR1 is LGHDT, CDR2 YNNKEL, per germline (reference sequence). The CDR3 DNA reads TGTGCCAGCAGCCCCTGGGACAGTTTTAACGAGCAGTACTTC. Its translation: CASSPWDSFNEQYF.

This clonotype was seen many times. The gene calls are TRBV7-2 and TRBJ2-1, with 14 bases fitting TRBD2. The CDR3 spans 16 residues. CDR1 is SGHTA, CDR2 FQGNSA, per germline. V was pared by 5 bases and J by 8 bases, with 8 bases of the junction left unmatched. The CDR3 sequence is CASSPGTSGSRDEQFF. DNA of the CDR3: TGTGCCAGCAGCCCCGGGACTAGCGGGAGTCGGGATGAGCAGTTCTTC.